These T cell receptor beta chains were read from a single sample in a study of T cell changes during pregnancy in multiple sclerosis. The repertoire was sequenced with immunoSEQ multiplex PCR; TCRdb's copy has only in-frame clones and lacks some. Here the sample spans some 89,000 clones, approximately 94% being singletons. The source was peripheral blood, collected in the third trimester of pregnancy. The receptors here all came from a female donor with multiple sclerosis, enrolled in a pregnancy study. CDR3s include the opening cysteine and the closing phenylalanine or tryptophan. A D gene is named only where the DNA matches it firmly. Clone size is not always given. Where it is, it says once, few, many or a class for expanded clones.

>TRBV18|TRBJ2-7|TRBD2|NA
CASSPIGLAGNEQYF
TGTGCCAGCTCACCAATAGGACTAGCGGGGAACGAGCAGTACTTC
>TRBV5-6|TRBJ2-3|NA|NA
CASSFFGGTQYF
TGTGCCAGCAGCTTTTTCGGGGGTACGCAGTATTTT
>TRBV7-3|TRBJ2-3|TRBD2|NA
CASSLRLAGGGDTQYF
TGTGCCAGCAGCTTACGGCTAGCGGGGGGGGGAGATACGCAGTATTTT
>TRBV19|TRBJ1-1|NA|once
CASKLLGHDRMNTEAFF
TGTGCCAGCAAGCTTCTCGGACACGACAGAATGAACACTGAAGCTTTCTTT
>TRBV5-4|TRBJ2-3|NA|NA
CASSGGALDTQYF
TGTGCCAGCAGCGGGGGGGCCCTTGATACGCAGTATTTT
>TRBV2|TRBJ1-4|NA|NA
CASSAPGSLFF
TGTGCCAGCAGTGCCCCGGGGTCACTGTTTTTT
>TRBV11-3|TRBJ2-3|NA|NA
CASSYDTSSTDTQYF
TGTGCCAGCAGCTACGACACCTCTAGCACAGATACGCAGTATTTT
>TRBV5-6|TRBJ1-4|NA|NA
CASSSPTGGDEKLFF
TGTGCCAGCAGCTCACCCACAGGTGGTGATGAAAAACTGTTTTTT
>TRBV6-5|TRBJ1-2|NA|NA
CASSSDKSHYGYTF
TGTGCCAGCAGCTCCGATAAAAGCCACTATGGCTACACCTTC
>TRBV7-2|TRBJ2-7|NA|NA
CASSLEAGESYEQYF
TGTGCCAGCAGCTTAGAGGCAGGGGAATCCTACGAGCAGTACTTC
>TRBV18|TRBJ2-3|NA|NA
CASSPTESWADTQYF
TGTGCCAGCTCACCTACGGAGAGTTGGGCAGATACGCAGTATTTT
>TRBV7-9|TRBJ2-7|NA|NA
CASSSPPGAAAYEQYF
TGTGCCAGCAGCTCCCCCCCCGGCGCTGCGGCCTACGAGCAGTACTTC
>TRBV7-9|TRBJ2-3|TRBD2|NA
CASSHGLAGWTSTDTQYF
TGTGCCAGCAGCCATGGACTAGCGGGCTGGACGAGCACAGATACGCAGTATTTT
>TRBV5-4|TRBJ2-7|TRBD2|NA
CASSARGGNYEQYF
TGTGCCAGCAGCGCACGCGGGGGAAACTACGAGCAGTACTTC
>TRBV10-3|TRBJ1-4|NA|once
CAISVDRRVNEKLFF
TGTGCCATCAGTGTCGATCGGAGGGTAAATGAAAAACTGTTTTTT
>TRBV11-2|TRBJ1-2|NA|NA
CASSLGRWAVNNYGYTF
TGTGCCAGCAGCTTAGGCCGTTGGGCAGTCAATAACTATGGCTACACCTTC
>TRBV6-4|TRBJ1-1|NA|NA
CASSETGIMNTEAFF
TGTGCCAGCAGTGAAACGGGTATTATGAACACTGAAGCTTTCTTT
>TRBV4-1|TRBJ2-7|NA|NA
CASSPSLTYEQYF
TGCGCCAGCAGCCCCAGTCTCACCTACGAGCAGTACTTC
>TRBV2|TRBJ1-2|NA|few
CASSEDRGYGYTF
TGTGCCAGCAGTGAAGACCGCGGCTATGGCTACACCTTC
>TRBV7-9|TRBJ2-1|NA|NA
CASSQQGTVNDEQFF
TGTGCCAGCAGCCAACAGGGTACGGTTAACGATGAGCAGTTCTTC
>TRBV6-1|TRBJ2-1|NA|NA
CASSDSSEQFF
TGTGCCAGCAGTGACAGTTCTGAGCAGTTCTTC
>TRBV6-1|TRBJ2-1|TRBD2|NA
CASSVREEGYNEQFF
TGTGCCAGCAGTGTTCGGGAGGAGGGCTACAATGAGCAGTTCTTC
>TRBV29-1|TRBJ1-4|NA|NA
CSVQMDSLNEKLFF
TGCAGCGTACAAATGGACAGCCTTAATGAAAAACTGTTTTTT
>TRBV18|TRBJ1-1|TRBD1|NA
CASSPRQGRDTEAFF
TGTGCCAGCTCACCGAGACAGGGGAGGGACACTGAAGCTTTCTTT
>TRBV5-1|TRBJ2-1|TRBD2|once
CASSLGASGEQFF
TGCGCCAGCAGCTTGGGGGCTAGCGGTGAGCAGTTCTTC
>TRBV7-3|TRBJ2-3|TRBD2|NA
CASSSTSGGLLATDTQYF
TGTGCCAGCAGCTCAACTAGCGGGGGGTTACTAGCCACAGATACGCAGTATTTT
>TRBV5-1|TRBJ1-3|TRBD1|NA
CASSSRDRGLGNTIYF
TGCGCCAGCAGCAGCCGGGACAGGGGGCTCGGAAACACCATATATTTT
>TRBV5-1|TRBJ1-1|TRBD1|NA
CASSLWGDRGGTEAFF
TGCGCCAGCAGCTTGTGGGGGGACAGGGGAGGCACTGAAGCTTTCTTT
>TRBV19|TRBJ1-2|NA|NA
CASSMSGVGYTF
TGTGCCAGTAGTATGTCCGGGGTGGGCTACACCTTC
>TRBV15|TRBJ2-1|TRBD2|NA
CATGLAGGYNEQFF
TGTGCCACCGGACTAGCGGGGGGCTACAATGAGCAGTTCTTC
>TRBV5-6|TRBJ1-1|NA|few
CASSSEVEGGTEAFF
TGTGCCAGCAGCTCGGAGGTTGAGGGTGGCACTGAAGCTTTCTTT
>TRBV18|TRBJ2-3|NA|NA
CASSPPGLTDTQYF
TGTGCCAGCTCACCACCGGGGCTCACAGATACGCAGTATTTT
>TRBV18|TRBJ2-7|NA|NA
CASSPPSGNEQYF
TGTGCCAGCTCACCACCGTCAGGGAACGAGCAGTACTTC
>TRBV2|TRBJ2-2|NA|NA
CASIRDIVSGSAGELFF
TGTGCCAGCATCCGGGACATAGTATCGGGATCGGCCGGGGAGCTGTTTTTT
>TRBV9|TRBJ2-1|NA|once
CASSVGDSANEQFF
TGTGCCAGCAGCGTAGGTGACAGTGCCAATGAGCAGTTCTTC
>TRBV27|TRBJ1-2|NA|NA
CATSQANYGYTF
TGTGCCACTAGCCAGGCTAACTATGGCTACACCTTC
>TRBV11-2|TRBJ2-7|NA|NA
CASSLTANSYEQYF
TGTGCCAGCAGCTTAACAGCCAACTCCTACGAGCAGTACTTC
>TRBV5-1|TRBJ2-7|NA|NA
CASSTDYEQYF
TGCGCCAGCTCGACAGACTACGAGCAGTACTTC
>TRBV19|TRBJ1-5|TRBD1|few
CASSDRGVYSNQPQHF
TGTGCCAGTAGTGACAGGGGGGTATATAGCAATCAGCCCCAGCATTTT
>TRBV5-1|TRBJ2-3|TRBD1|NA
CASSWDPGQGAQGTTDTQYF
TGCGCCAGCAGCTGGGACCCGGGACAGGGGGCGCAAGGCACCACAGATACGCAGTATTTT
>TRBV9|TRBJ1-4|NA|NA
CASSVALGTNEKLFF
TGTGCCAGCAGCGTAGCTCTCGGAACTAATGAAAAACTGTTTTTT